The 14 T cell receptor beta chains given below trace back to one sample, sequenced in a study of T cell responses to AZD1222 COVID-19 vaccine (dated by TCRdb to the early 2020s). The library came from the immunoSEQ multiplex PCR assay. As stored in TCRdb, this immuneACCESS dataset retains in-frame rearrangements with V and J assigned. A fraction of the clones does not appear; measured against another copy, unresolved V genes explain less than half of the discrepancy, and the remainder lacks a known reason. Across this sample there are tens of thousands of clones, with over 75% seen only once. The leading ten clones occupy around an eighth of the sample. This specimen's time point label, per the study, means: about 28 days (+/-7) after the second vaccine dose. The sample in question was peripheral blood, obtained 28 days after the second AZD1222 dose. The source is an adult who received the AZD1222 COVID-19 vaccine.

The chain couples TRBV6-5 to TRBJ1-1; the match to TRBD1 covers 9 bases. V shed 8 bases, J shed 8 bases, and the junction held 6 bases outside the gene matches. Germline V gene lookup returns CDR1 MNHEY and CDR2 SVGAGI. The CDR3 length is 12 residues. CDR3 DNA: TGTGCCAGCCGGGACAGGGCGCAAGAAGCTTTCTTT. Translated: CASRDRAQEAFF.

The chain employs TRBV5-1 and TRBJ2-7; TRBD1 matches 7 bases. From germline, CDR1 is SGHRS and CDR2 YFSETQ. J lost 4 bases, V lost 0 bases, and 10 bases had no gene match. This CDR3 has 16 amino acids. The CDR3 loop reads CASSLGYRDSLYEQYF. The CDR3 DNA reads TGCGCCAGCAGCTTGGGGTACCGGGACAGCTTATACGAGCAGTACTTC.

This clone was counted only a few times. V is TRBV7-2 and J is TRBJ2-7; tentatively, D is TRBD1 (5 bases). The CDR3 is made up of 13 amino acids. Germline loops: CDR1 SGHTA, CDR2 FQGNSA. Deletions cut 5 bases from V and 3 bases from J, with 11 bases between. This CDR3 reads CASSAATGYEQYF. The CDR3 DNA sequence: TGTGCCAGCAGCGCCGCCACAGGCTACGAGCAGTACTTC.

V usage is TRBV30 and J usage is TRBJ1-4; D not resolved. The CDR3 extends over 13 amino acids. CDR1 and CDR2 from the germline V gene are GTSNPN and SVGIG (reference sequence). Trimming took off 3 bases at V and 5 bases at J, with 10 bases between the two ends. The CDR3 region has the DNA TGTGCCTGGAGCGGGCAACCGAATGAAAAACTGTTTTTT. Translating gives CAWSGQPNEKLFF. Based on the CDR3 plus reference TRBV30 and TRBJ1-4, the full variable domain is SQTIHQWPATLVQPVGSPLSLECTVEGTSNPNLYWYRQAAGRGLQLLFYSVGIGQISSEVPQNLSASRPQDRQFILSSKKLLLSDSGFYLCAWSGQPNEKLFFGSGTQLSVL.

This chain connects TRBV5-1 to TRBJ1-1; D not resolved. The CDR3 totals 15 residues. The germline V gene has CDR1 SGHRS and CDR2 YFSETQ. Trimming stripped 4 bases from V and 2 bases from J, with 15 bases between. CDR3 coding DNA: TGCGCCAGCAGCCGTTCCGGCTTGACAAACACTGAAGCTTTCTTT. It yields the protein CASSRSGLTNTEAFF.

About this clone: The identical CDR3 is also encoded by other nucleotide sequences in the sample. The chain has TRBV5-8 and TRBJ2-5; D gene unclear. Trimming left V 4 bases short and J 4 bases short, with 5 bases between. CDR1 is SGHTS, CDR2 YDEGEE, per germline. The CDR3 has 11 amino acids. In nucleotides, the CDR3 is TGTGCCAGCAGCCTGCGAGAGACCCAGTACTTC. This translates into CASSLRETQYF. Combining the CDR3 with reference TRBV5-8 and TRBJ2-5 gives the whole variable domain EAGVTQSPTHLIKTRGQQATLRCSPISGHTSVYWYQQALGLGLQFLLWYDEGEERNRGNFPPRFSGRQFPNYSSELNVNALELEDSALYLCASSLRETQYFGPGTRLLVL.

The gene calls are TRBV18 and TRBJ2-3; 9 bases align to TRBD2. The CDR3 contains 16 residues. Germline lookup yields CDR1 KGHSH and CDR2 LQKENI. The V and J ends lost 3 bases and 4 bases, in that order; junction bases with no gene match: 8. CDR3 bases: TGTGCCAGCTCACCGCTGAGTAGCGGGGGCTCAGATACGCAGTATTTT. Amino acids: CASSPLSSGGSDTQYF.

CDR3 DNA: TGTGCCAGCAGGGCCGGTGGGCAGGGGGTTGGCTACACCTTC. Translated: CASRAGGQGVGYTF. This chain uses TRBV6-5 with TRBJ1-2, with 7 bases that match TRBD1. CDR3 length equals 14 residues. The ends lost 6 bases at V and 7 bases at J; junction bases unmatched: 11. Per germline, CDR1 MNHEY and CDR2 SVGAGI.

The rearrangement links TRBV11-2 to TRBJ1-2; perhaps TRBD1 as D (6 bases). The V gene's germline CDR1 is SGHAT and CDR2 FQNNGV. Deletions cut 6 bases from V and 4 bases from J, with 18 bases between. The CDR3 has 15 amino acids. The CDR3 loop reads CASRPTGGAIYGYTF. For the CDR3, the DNA is TGTGCCAGCAGGCCGACAGGAGGAGCGATCTATGGCTACACCTTC.

The V call is TRBV18, the J call TRBJ1-1; 10 nucleotides line up with TRBD1. The CDR3 is 16 amino acids. Germline V lookup: CDR1 KGHSH, CDR2 LQKENI. Germline trimming cut 3 bases from V and 1 base from J; bases unmatched to any gene: 5. In DNA, the CDR3 is TGTGCCAGCTCACCCGGGACAGGGGTAACGAACACTGAAGCTTTCTTT. It encodes CASSPGTGVTNTEAFF.

V gene TRBV19 combines with J gene TRBJ1-5, with D maybe TRBD1 (5 bases). V lost 3 bases to trimming and J lost 4 bases, with 13 bases between them. Germline V gene sequence: CDR1 LNHDA, CDR2 SQIVND (reference sequence). CDR3 length equals 15 residues. The CDR3 loop is CASSMGRVGNQPQHF. The CDR3 DNA follows: TGTGCCAGTAGTATGGGACGGGTAGGAAATCAGCCCCAGCATTTT.

This rearrangement joins TRBV3-1 (or the pseudogene TRBV3-2) to TRBJ2-7, with 7 nucleotides matching TRBD1. Germline values: CDR1 LGHDT, CDR2 YNNKEL (reference sequence). This CDR3 has 13 amino acids. The junction had 2 bases not matched to a gene; V was cut back by 2 bases and J by 4 bases. The DNA for the CDR3 is TGTGCCAGCAGCCAAAACAGGGGATACGAGCAGTACTTC. This codes for CASSQNRGYEQYF.

The rearrangement joins TRBV6-5 to TRBJ2-4; D may be TRBD2 (5 bases). The CDR3 runs to 15 residues. The germline V and J ends were trimmed by 8 bases and 0 bases, with 14 bases remaining between them. Germline-derived CDR1 and CDR2 are MNHEY and SVGAGI. In DNA, the CDR3 is TGTGCCAGCGAGCGGCCGGAATTAGCCAAAAACATTCAGTACTTC. As protein: CASERPELAKNIQYF.

The rearrangement links TRBV18 to TRBJ2-5, with D possibly TRBD1 on 5 matching bases. This CDR3 is 14 amino acids long. Per germline, CDR1 KGHSH and CDR2 LQKENI. Trimming shortened V by 2 bases and J by 0 bases, and 7 bases separated the two germline ends. CDR3 bases: TGTGCCAGCTCACCAAAGGGGTACCAAGAGACCCAGTACTTC. Its protein is CASSPKGYQETQYF. Full variable domain (missing parts from reference TRBV18 and TRBJ2-5): NAGVMQNPRHLVRRRGQEARLRCSPMKGHSHVYWYRQLPEEGLKFMVYLQKENIIDESGMPKERFSAEFPKEGPSILRIQQVVRGDSAAYFCASSPKGYQETQYFGPGTRLLVL.